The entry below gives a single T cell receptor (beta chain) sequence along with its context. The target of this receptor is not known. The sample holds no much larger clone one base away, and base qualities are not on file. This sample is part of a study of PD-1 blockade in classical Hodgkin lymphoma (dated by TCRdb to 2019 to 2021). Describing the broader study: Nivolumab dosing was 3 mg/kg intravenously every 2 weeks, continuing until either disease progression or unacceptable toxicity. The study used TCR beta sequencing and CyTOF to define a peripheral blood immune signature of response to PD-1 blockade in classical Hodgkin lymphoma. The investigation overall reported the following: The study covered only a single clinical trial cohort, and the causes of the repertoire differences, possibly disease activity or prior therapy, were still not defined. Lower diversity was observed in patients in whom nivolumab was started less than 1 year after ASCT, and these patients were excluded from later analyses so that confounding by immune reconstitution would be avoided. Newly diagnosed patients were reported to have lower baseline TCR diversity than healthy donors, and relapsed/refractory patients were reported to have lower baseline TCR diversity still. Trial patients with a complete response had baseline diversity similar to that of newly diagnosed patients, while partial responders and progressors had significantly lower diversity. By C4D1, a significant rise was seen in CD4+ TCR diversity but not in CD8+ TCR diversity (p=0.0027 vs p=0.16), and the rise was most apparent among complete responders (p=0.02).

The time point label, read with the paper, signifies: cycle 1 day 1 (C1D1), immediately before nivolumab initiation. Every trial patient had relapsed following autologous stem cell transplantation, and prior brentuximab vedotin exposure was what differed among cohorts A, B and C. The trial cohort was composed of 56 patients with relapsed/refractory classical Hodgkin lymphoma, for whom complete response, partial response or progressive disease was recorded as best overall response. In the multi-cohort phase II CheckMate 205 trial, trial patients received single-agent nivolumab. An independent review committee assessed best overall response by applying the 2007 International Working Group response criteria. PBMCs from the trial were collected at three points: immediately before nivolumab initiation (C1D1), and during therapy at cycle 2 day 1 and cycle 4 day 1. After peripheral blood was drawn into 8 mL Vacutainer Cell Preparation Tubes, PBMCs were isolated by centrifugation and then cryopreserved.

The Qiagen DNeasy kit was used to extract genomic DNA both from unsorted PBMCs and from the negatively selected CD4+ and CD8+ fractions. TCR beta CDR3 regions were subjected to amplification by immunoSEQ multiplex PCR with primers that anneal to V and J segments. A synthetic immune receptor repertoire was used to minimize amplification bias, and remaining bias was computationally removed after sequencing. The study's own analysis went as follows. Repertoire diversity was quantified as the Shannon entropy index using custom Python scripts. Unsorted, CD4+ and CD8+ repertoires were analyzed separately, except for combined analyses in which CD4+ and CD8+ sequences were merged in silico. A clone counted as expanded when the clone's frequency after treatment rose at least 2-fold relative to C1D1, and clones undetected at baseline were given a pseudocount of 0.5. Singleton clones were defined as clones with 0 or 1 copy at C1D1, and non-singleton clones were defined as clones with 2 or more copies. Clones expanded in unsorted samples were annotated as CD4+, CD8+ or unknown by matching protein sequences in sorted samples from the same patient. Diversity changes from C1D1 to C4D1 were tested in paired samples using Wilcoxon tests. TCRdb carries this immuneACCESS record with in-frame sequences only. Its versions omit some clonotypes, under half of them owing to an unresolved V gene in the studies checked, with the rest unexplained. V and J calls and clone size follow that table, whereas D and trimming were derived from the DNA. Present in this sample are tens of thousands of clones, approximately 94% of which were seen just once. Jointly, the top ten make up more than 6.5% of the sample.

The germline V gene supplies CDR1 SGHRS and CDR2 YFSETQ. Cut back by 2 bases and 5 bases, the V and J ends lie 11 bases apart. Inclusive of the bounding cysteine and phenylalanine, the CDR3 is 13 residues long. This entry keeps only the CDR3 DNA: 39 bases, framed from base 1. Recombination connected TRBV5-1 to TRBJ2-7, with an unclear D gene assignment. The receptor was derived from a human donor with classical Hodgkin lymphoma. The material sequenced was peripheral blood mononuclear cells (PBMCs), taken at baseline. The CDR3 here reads CASSFRGVDEQYF. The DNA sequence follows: TGCGCCAGCAGCTTTCGTGGTGTAGACGAGCAGTACTTC. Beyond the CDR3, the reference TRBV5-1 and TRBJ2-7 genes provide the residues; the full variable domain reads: KAGVTQTPRYLIKTRGQQVTLSCSPISGHRSVSWYQQTPGQGLQFLFEYFSETQRNKGNFPGRFSGRQFSNSRSEMNVSTLELGDSALYLCASSFRGVDEQYFGPGTRLTVT.